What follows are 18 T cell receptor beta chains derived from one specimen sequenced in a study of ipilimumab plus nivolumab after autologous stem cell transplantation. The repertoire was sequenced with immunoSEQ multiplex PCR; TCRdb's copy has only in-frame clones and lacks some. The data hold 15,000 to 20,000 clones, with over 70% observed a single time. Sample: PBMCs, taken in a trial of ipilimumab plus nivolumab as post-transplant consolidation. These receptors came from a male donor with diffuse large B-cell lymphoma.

The CDR3 loop is CASSRDRGETQYF. The CDR3 DNA reads as TGTGCCAGTAGCCGGGACAGGGGGGAGACCCAGTACTTC. The V and J genes are TRBV19 and TRBJ2-5; 11 positions agree with TRBD1. The V gene end was trimmed by 6 bases and the J gene end by 5 bases; junction bases not matched to a gene: 2. Germline values: CDR1 LNHDA, CDR2 SQIVND (reference sequence). The CDR3 loop spans 13 amino acids.

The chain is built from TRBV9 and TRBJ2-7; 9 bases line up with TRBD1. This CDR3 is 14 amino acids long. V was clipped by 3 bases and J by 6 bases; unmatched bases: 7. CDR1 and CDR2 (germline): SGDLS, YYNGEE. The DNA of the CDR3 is TGTGCCAGCAGCGCCGGGACAGGGAGCGTCGAGCAGTACTTC. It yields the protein CASSAGTGSVEQYF.

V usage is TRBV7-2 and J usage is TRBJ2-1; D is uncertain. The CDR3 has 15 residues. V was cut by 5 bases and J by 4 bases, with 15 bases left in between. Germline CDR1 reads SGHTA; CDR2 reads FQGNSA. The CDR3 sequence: CASSARGQIYNEQFF. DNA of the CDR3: TGTGCCAGCAGCGCCCGTGGCCAGATTTACAATGAGCAGTTCTTC.

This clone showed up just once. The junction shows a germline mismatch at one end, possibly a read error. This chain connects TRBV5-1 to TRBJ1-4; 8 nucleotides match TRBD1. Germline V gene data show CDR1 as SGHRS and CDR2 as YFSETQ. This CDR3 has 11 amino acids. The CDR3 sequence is CASSFPGQVVF. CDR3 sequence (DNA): TGCGCCAGCAGCTTCCCGGGACAGGTGGTTTTT.

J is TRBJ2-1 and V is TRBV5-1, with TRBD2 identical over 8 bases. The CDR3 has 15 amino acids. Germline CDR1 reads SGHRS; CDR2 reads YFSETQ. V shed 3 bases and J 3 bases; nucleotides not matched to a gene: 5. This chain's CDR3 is CASSSGLDNYNEQFF. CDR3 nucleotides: TGCGCCAGCAGCTCGGGACTAGATAACTACAATGAGCAGTTCTTC.

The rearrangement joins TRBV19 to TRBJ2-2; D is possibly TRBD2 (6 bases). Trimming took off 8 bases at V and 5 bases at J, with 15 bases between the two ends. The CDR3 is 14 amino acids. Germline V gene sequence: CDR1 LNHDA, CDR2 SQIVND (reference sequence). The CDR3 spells CASVKVGGTGELFF. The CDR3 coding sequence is TGTGCCAGTGTAAAAGTCGGGGGTACCGGGGAGCTGTTTTTT.

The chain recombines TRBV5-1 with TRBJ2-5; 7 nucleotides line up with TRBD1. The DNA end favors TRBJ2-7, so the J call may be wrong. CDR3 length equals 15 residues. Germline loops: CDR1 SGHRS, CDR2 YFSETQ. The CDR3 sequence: CASSWDDRDGYEQYF. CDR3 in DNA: TGCGCCAGCAGCTGGGACGACAGGGATGGCTACGAGCAGTACTTC.

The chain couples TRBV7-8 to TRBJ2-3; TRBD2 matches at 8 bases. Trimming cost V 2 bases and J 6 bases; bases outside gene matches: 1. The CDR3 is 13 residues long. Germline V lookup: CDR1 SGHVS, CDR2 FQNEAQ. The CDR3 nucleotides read TGTGCCAGCAGCTTATCGGGGGGGGATACGCAGTATTTT. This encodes CASSLSGGDTQYF.

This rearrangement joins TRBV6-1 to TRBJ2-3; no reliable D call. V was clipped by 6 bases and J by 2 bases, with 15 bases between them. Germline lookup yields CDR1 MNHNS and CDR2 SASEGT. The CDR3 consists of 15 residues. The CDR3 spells CASRPPGSDTDTQYF. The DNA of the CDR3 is TGTGCCAGCAGGCCTCCCGGGTCAGACACAGATACGCAGTATTTT.

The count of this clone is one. The CDR3 protein is CASSPGQGTYEQYF. CDR3 DNA: TGTGCCAGCAGTCCGGGACAGGGGACCTACGAGCAGTACTTC. This sequence joins TRBV28 and TRBJ2-7; TRBD1 matches at 10 bases. Germline V gives CDR1 MDHEN, CDR2 SYDVKM. After removal of 5 bases from V and 2 bases from J, the junction contained 3 bases not matched to a gene. This CDR3 is 14 amino acids long.

This CDR3 is CASSIRTAQSSYEQYF. CDR3 nucleotide sequence: TGTGCCAGTAGTATAAGAACAGCCCAAAGCTCCTACGAGCAGTACTTC. The chain employs TRBV19 and TRBJ2-7; D is unresolved. CDR1 and CDR2 (germline): LNHDA, SQIVND (reference sequence). This CDR3 has 16 amino acids. V lost 2 bases to trimming and J lost 0 bases, with 14 bases between them.

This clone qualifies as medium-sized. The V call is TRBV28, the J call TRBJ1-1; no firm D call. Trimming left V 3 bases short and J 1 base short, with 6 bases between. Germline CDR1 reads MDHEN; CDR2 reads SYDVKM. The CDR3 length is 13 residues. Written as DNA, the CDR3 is TGTGCCAGCAGTTTTTCCGGGAACACTGAAGCTTTCTTT. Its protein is CASSFSGNTEAFF.

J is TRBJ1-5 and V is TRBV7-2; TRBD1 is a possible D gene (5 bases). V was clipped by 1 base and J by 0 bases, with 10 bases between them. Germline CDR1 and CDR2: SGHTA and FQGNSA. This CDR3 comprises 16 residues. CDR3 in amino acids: CASSLVVTDSNQPQHF. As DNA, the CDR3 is TGTGCCAGCAGCTTAGTAGTGACAGATAGCAATCAGCCCCAGCATTTT.

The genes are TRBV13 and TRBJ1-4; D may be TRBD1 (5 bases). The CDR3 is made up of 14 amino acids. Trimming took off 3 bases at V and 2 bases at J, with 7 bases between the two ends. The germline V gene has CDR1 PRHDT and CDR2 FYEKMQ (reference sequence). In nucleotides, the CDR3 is TGTGCCAGCAGCTTGGACAACACTAATGAAAAACTGTTTTTT. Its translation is CASSLDNTNEKLFF.

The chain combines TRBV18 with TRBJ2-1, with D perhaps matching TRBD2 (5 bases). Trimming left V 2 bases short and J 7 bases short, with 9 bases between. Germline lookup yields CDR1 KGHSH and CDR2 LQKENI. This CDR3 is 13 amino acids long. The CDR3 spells CASSPGPGNEQFF. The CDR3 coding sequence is TGTGCCAGCTCACCAGGACCGGGGAATGAGCAGTTCTTC.

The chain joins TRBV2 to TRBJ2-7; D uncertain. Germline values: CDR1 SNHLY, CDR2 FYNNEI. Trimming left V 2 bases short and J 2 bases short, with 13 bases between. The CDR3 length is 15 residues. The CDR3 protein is CASSESWALPYEQYF. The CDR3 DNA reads TGTGCCAGCAGTGAAAGCTGGGCGCTCCCCTACGAGCAGTACTTC.

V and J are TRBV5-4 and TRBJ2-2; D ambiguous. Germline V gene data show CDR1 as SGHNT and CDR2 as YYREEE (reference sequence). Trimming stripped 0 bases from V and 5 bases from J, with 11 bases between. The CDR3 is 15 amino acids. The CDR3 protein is CASSLAMGTTGELFF. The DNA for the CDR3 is TGTGCCAGCAGCTTGGCCATGGGAACGACCGGGGAGCTGTTTTTT.

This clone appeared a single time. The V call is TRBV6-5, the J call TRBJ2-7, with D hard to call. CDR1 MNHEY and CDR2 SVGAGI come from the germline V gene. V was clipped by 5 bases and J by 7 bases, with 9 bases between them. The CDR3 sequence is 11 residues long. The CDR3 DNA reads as TGTGCCAGCAGTACGACGGTTGAGCAGTACTTC. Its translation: CASSTTVEQYF.